This TCR beta chain was observed in a study of T cell responses to AZD1222 COVID-19 vaccine. Produced via immunoSEQ multiplex PCR; TCRdb's table is partial and in-frame only. The sample has under 200,000 clones; approximately 90% are singletons. The CDR3 extends over 14 amino acids. V lost 5 bases and J lost 2, with 12 bases in between. CDR1 and CDR2 from the germline V gene are MDHEN and SYDVKM. This clone was seen a single time. The sequence came from an adult in good health. The material sequenced was peripheral blood, taken on day 0 of AZD1222 vaccination. This chain uses TRBV28 with TRBJ1-2; weak D call: TRBD1 (6 bases). The CDR3 coding sequence is TGTGCCAGCAGTGACGGACAGATCAACTATGGCTACACCTTC. Protein: CASSDGQINYGYTF.